These 16 T cell receptor beta chains originate from one sample sequenced in a study of blood T cell repertoires in COVID-19. The protocol was immunoSEQ multiplex PCR, while the TCRdb copy is restricted to in-frame clones and leaves out a portion. This sample yields around 200,000 clones, of which around 80% are seen a single time; roughly 6.8% belongs to the top ten. Input material: peripheral blood. The receptors were gathered from a human donor in a cohort sampled during active COVID-19.

This clone has a single count. The gene calls are TRBV4-1 and TRBJ2-3; unclear D gene. Per germline, CDR1 MGHRA and CDR2 YSYEKL. This CDR3 spans 13 amino acids. V dropped 6 bases and J dropped 1 base, with 8 bases sitting between them. This CDR3 is CASSLPGTDTQYF. The CDR3 nucleotides are TGCGCCAGCAGTCTCCCTGGCACAGATACGCAGTATTTT.

The chain is built from TRBV4-1 and TRBJ2-7; tentatively, D is TRBD1 (6 bases). Germline loops: CDR1 MGHRA, CDR2 YSYEKL. The V gene lost 0 bases and the J gene lost 4 bases, with 16 bases spanning the gap. The CDR3 sequence is 16 residues long. The CDR3 loop is CASSQEDRPPGYEQYF. The CDR3 DNA sequence: TGCGCCAGCAGCCAAGAGGACAGACCCCCTGGGTACGAGCAGTACTTC.

The chain couples TRBV14 to TRBJ1-2, with 7 bases lining up with TRBD1. V trimming: 0 bases; J trimming: 2 bases; junction bases outside the gene matches: 3. The CDR3 is 15 amino acids. Per germline, CDR1 SGHDN and CDR2 FVKESK. CDR3 amino acids: CASSQDPQGNYGYTF. The CDR3 DNA is TGTGCCAGCAGCCAAGACCCACAGGGGAACTATGGCTACACCTTC.

The chain couples TRBV3-1 (or the pseudogene TRBV3-2) to TRBJ2-3; TRBD2 matches at 10 bases. This CDR3 is built from 16 residues. Trimming at V came to 1 base and at J to 1 base, leaving 2 bases not matched to a gene. CDR1 is LGHDT, CDR2 YNNKEL, per germline (reference sequence). CDR3 nucleotide sequence: TGTGCCAGCAGCCAAGGTACTAGCGGGGGCACAGATACGCAGTATTTT. Translating it yields CASSQGTSGGTDTQYF.

Worth noting for this clone: Germline and junction disagree at one end, which may indicate a read error. The chain carries TRBV9 and TRBJ2-7, with 9 bases lining up with TRBD1. CDR1 and CDR2 from the germline V gene are SGDLS and YYNGEE. CDR3 size: 15 residues. The CDR3 bases are TGTGCCAGCAGCGTAGCTGGTTACGCTACAGGGGGCACGATCTTC. Translating gives CASSVAGYATGGTIF.

The rearrangement uses TRBV19 and TRBJ2-7; D perhaps matches TRBD1 (5 bases). Per germline, CDR1 LNHDA and CDR2 SQIVND (reference sequence). V lost 6 bases to trimming and J lost 5 bases, with 11 bases between them. The CDR3 totals 12 residues. The DNA for the CDR3 is TGTGCCAGTAGGTCAGGGTCGAACGAGCAGTACTTC. Amino acids: CASRSGSNEQYF.

This clone is deemed medium-sized (0.01 to 0.1%). This chain links TRBV4-1 with TRBJ1-2, with D possibly being TRBD1 (5 bases). The CDR3 runs 18 residues. V gave up 0 bases and J gave up 5 bases, with 22 bases separating them. From germline, CDR1 is MGHRA and CDR2 YSYEKL. CDR3 protein: CASSQDRGERGVVYGYTF. The CDR3 DNA follows: TGCGCCAGCAGCCAAGATCGGGGGGAGAGAGGGGTAGTTTATGGCTACACCTTC.

The chain is built from TRBV7-8 and TRBJ1-1, with a possible D match to TRBD1 (6 bases). Germline assignment: CDR1 SGHVS and CDR2 FQNEAQ. The CDR3 is 14 residues long. V lost 2 bases to trimming and J lost 5 bases, with 12 bases between them. As DNA, the CDR3 is TGTGCCAGCAGCTTAAGGGGGTCGGGGACTGAAGCTTTCTTT. This gives the protein CASSLRGSGTEAFF.

V usage is TRBV19 and J usage is TRBJ2-3, with D unclear. The CDR3 covers 16 residues. Trimming took off 0 bases at V and 0 bases at J, with 10 bases between the two ends. Germline V gene lookup returns CDR1 LNHDA and CDR2 SQIVND (reference sequence). CDR3: CASSIERVSSTDTQYF. The DNA for the CDR3 is TGTGCCAGTAGTATAGAGAGAGTCTCTAGCACAGATACGCAGTATTTT. Looking up the rest from reference TRBV19 and TRBJ2-3 gives the full variable domain: DGGITQSPKYLFRKEGQNVTLSCEQNLNHDAMYWYRQDPGQGLRLIYYSQIVNDFQKGDIAEGYSVSREKKESFPLTVTSAQKNPTAFYLCASSIERVSSTDTQYFGPGTRLTVL.

The chain links TRBV5-6 to TRBJ2-7, with a possible D match to TRBD2 (5 bases). The V end was cut by 3 bases, the J end by 2 bases, with 15 bases between. This CDR3 contains 15 residues. The germline CDR1 and CDR2 sequences are SGHDT and YYEEEE. The CDR3: CASSSLRGLTYEQYF. CDR3 sequence (DNA): TGTGCCAGCAGCTCACTTCGGGGTCTAACCTACGAGCAGTACTTC.

This sequence joins TRBV6-5 and TRBJ1-2, with 7 bases aligning to TRBD1. The CDR3 is made up of 14 amino acids. V dropped 6 bases and J dropped 4; count of bases not matched to a gene: 8. Looked up from germline, CDR1 is MNHEY and CDR2 is SVGAGI. The CDR3 DNA sequence: TGTGCCAGCAGCCCAGGACAGGCTTTCTATGGCTACACCTTC. Encoded protein: CASSPGQAFYGYTF.

The chain has TRBV27 and TRBJ2-1; 13 bases map to TRBD2. Germline CDR1 reads MNHEY; CDR2 reads SMNVEV (reference sequence). CDR3 length: 15 residues. The junction had 5 bases not matched to a gene; V was cut back by 5 bases and J by 7 bases. The CDR3 spells CASSPGTSGVNEQFF. Written as DNA, the CDR3 is TGTGCCAGCAGTCCCGGGACTAGCGGGGTAAATGAGCAGTTCTTC.

The V gene is TRBV27, the J gene TRBJ1-1, with D maybe TRBD1 (5 bases). Between the trimmed V and J ends, which lost 0 bases and 7 bases, there was a span of 9 bases. Per germline, CDR1 MNHEY and CDR2 SMNVEV (reference sequence). The CDR3 length is 13 residues. CDR3 DNA: TGTGCCAGCAGTTTATCAGGGGCCGGTGAAGCTTTCTTT. This encodes CASSLSGAGEAFF.

The J gene is TRBJ2-7, the V gene TRBV3-1 (or the pseudogene TRBV3-2); D perhaps matches TRBD1 (5 bases). The CDR3 is 14 amino acids. With 5 bases removed from V and 1 base from J, the gap between germline ends came to 12 bases. Germline CDR1 and CDR2: LGHDT and YNNKEL (reference sequence). Here the CDR3 reads CASSFRAGSYEQYF. As DNA, the CDR3 is TGTGCCAGCAGCTTCAGGGCTGGTTCCTACGAGCAGTACTTC.

The chain links TRBV5-1 to TRBJ1-4, with TRBD1 as a possible D gene (6 bases). The CDR3 covers 15 residues. Deletions cut 4 bases from V and 7 bases from J, with 17 bases between. CDR1 and CDR2 (germline): SGHRS, YFSETQ. CDR3 DNA sequence: TGCGCCAGCAGCGAACCCGGTTCAGGGGTTGAAAAACTGTTTTTT. It is translated as CASSEPGSGVEKLFF.

This CDR3 reads CASSLWDSQETQYF. The CDR3, as DNA: TGCGCCAGCAGCTTATGGGACAGTCAAGAGACCCAGTACTTC. The V gene is TRBV5-1, the J gene TRBJ2-5, with 7 bases identical to TRBD1. The CDR3 is made up of 14 amino acids. Trimming took 2 bases from V and 2 from J; bases not matched to a gene: 3. The germline gives CDR1 SGHRS, CDR2 YFSETQ.